The 7 T cell receptor beta chains below all came from one sample that was sequenced in a study of shared clonotypes between healthy human individuals. Assay: immunoSEQ multiplex PCR; the TCRdb copy retains only in-frame clones and omits some. The sample yields over a million clones, about 75% seen once. Source material: memory CD4+ T cells sorted from blood. Described subset: CD45RA-negative fraction. The receptors stem from a man aged 18 to 30 in good health.

This clone was seen only a few times. The J gene is TRBJ2-5, the V gene TRBV9, with 8 positions matching TRBD1. J lost 2 bases, V lost 0 bases, and 3 bases had no gene match. Per the germline V gene, CDR1 is SGDLS and CDR2 is YYNGEE. This CDR3 region has 15 residues. CDR3 coding DNA: TGTGCCAGCAGCGTAGGGACAGGGATGCAAGAGACCCAGTACTTC. It yields the protein CASSVGTGMQETQYF. The whole variable domain, remainder taken from reference TRBV9 and TRBJ2-5, is DSGVTQTPKHLITATGQRVTLRCSPRSGDLSVYWYQQSLDQGLQFLIQYYNGEERAKGNILERFSAQQFPDLHSELNLSSLELGDSALYFCASSVGTGMQETQYFGPGTRLLVL.

The genes are TRBV21-1 and TRBJ1-6; the D call TRBD1 from the table was never checked on the DNA. TRBV21-1 is given as a pseudogene. The CDR3 covers 14 residues. The CDR3 nucleotides read TGTGCCAGCAGCCAGGACAGGGCCTCTCGGGCCCTCCACTTT. Translation gives CASSQDRASRALHF.

The chain employs TRBV10-3 and TRBJ2-3; D is perhaps TRBD1 (6 bases). Trimming took 4 bases from V and 5 from J, leaving 13 bases between them. Germline assignment: CDR1 ENHRY and CDR2 SYGVKD. The CDR3 runs 14 residues. The CDR3 DNA is TGTGCCATCAGTGGTAACAGGGTTCAAGATACGCAGTATTTT. Amino acid sequence: CAISGNRVQDTQYF.

The V gene is TRBV4-2, the J gene TRBJ2-1; unclear D gene. The CDR3 loop spans 15 amino acids. Germline V lookup: CDR1 LGHNA, CDR2 YNFKEQ. The ends were cut back, 1 base at V and 5 bases at J, with 12 bases in the middle. CDR3 sequence reads: CASSQVSNKNNEQFF. CDR3 DNA sequence: TGTGCCAGCAGCCAAGTTAGTAATAAGAACAATGAGCAGTTCTTC.

The V call is TRBV7-8, the J call TRBJ1-1; D is uncertain. Between the trimmed V and J ends, which lost 5 bases and 0 bases, there was a span of 13 bases. Germline V gene data show CDR1 as SGHVS and CDR2 as FQNEAQ. This CDR3 is built from 15 residues. The CDR3 DNA reads as TGTGCCAGCAGCCCAGAGACCGGTATGAACACTGAAGCTTTCTTT. Protein product: CASSPETGMNTEAFF.

V gene TRBV5-1 combines with J gene TRBJ2-3; tentatively, D is TRBD1 (6 bases). CDR3 length equals 15 residues. CDR1 and CDR2 (germline): SGHRS, YFSETQ. The V gene lost 4 bases and the J gene lost 3 bases, with 15 bases spanning the gap. The CDR3 DNA sequence: TGCGCCAGCAGCATGACAGGAGTACAGACAGATACGCAGTATTTT. Translating it yields CASSMTGVQTDTQYF.

The genes are TRBV4-1 and TRBJ1-5; D might be TRBD1 (6 bases). Germline assignment: CDR1 MGHRA and CDR2 YSYEKL. The V end was cut by 4 bases, the J end by 3 bases, with 19 bases between. There are 17 residues in the CDR3. The CDR3: CASSPWTVGTTNQPQHF. The CDR3, as DNA: TGCGCCAGCAGCCCCTGGACAGTTGGGACCACCAATCAGCCCCAGCATTTT.